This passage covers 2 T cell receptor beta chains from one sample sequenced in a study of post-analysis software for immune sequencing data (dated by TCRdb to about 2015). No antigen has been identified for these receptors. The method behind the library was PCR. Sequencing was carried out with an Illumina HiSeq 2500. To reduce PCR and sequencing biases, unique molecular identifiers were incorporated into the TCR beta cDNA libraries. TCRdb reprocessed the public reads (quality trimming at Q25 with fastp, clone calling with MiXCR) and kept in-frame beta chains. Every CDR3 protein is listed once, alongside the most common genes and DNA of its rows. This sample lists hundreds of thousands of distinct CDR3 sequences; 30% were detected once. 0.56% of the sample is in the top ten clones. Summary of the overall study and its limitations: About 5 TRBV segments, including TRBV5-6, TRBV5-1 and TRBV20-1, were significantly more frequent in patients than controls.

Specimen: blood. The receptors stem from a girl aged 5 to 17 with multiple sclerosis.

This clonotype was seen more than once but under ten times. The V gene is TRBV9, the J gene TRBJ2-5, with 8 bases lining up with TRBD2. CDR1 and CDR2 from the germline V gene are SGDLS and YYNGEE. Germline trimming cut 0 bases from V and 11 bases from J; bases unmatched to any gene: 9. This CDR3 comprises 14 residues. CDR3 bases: TGTGCCAGCAGCGTAGCGGGAGGGTCCGGGGAGCAGTACTTC. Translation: CASSVAGGSGEQYF.

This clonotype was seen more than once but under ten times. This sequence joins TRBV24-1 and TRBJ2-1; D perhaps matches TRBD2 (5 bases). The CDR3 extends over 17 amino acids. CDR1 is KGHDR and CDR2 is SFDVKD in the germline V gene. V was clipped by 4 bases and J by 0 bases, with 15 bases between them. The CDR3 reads CATSDASSRGSYNEQFF. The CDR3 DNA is TGTGCCACCAGTGACGCCTCGTCTCGGGGCTCCTACAATGAGCAGTTCTTC.